Listed below are T cell receptor beta chains from one sample, sequenced in a study of cytomegalovirus exposure and HLA in healthy donors. Measured with immunoSEQ multiplex PCR; TCRdb has only the in-frame clones, and not every one. Of 120,000 or so clones in the sample, approximately 91% were seen once. Sequences were obtained from PBMCs. The receptor set was obtained from a woman under 30 in good health and CMV-seronegative. Both conserved end residues are part of each CDR3. The D gene is left open where the match is weak. Rows may omit the clone size; those that give it use once, few, many or a size class.

V gene	D gene	J gene	clone size	CDR3 DNA	CDR3 protein
TRBV2	-	TRBJ2-3	-	TGTGCCAGCAGTGAGGACAGAGACACAGATACGCAGTATTTT	CASSEDRDTDTQYF
TRBV15	-	TRBJ2-7	-	TGTGCCACCAGCATAGTTAGGAGCTCCTACGAGCAGTACTTC	CATSIVRSSYEQYF
TRBV6-6	-	TRBJ2-1	-	TGTGCCAGCAGCCGACAGGCCACATACAATGAGCAGTTCTTC	CASSRQATYNEQFF
TRBV6-1	TRBD2	TRBJ2-1	-	TGTGCCAGCAGTGGGGCTGGACTAGCGGGGTTTAATGAGCAGTTCTTC	CASSGAGLAGFNEQFF
TRBV5-4	-	TRBJ2-3	-	TGTGCCACCAGACCTTTATCCAGTACGCCAGATACGCAGTATTTT	CATRPLSSTPDTQYF
TRBV29-1	-	TRBJ2-7	-	TGCAGCGTTGAAGTTTACAGAGAGCAGTACTTC	CSVEVYREQYF
TRBV6-4	TRBD2	TRBJ2-1	-	TGTGCCAGCAGTGACTCGAGTAATAGCGGGGCCAATGAGCAGTTCTTC	CASSDSSNSGANEQFF
TRBV18	TRBD1	TRBJ2-7	-	TGTGCCAGCTCACCTCGACAGGGGACTTACGAGCAGTACTTC	CASSPRQGTYEQYF
TRBV23-1	-	TRBJ2-7	-	TGCGCCAGCAGTCAATCCCCCCCAGGGGCAGGCCCCTACGAGCAGTACTTC	CASSQSPPGAGPYEQYF
TRBV27	-	TRBJ2-7	-	TGTGCCAGCAGTCCGGGTCCTTACGAGCAGTACTTC	CASSPGPYEQYF
TRBV29-1	TRBD2	TRBJ2-5	-	TGCAGCGTTAGGGGGACTAGCGGACTCCAAGAGACCCAGTACTTC	CSVRGTSGLQETQYF
TRBV21-1	-	TRBJ2-3	-	TGTGCCAGCATCTCCGGACTAGTGACAGATACGCAGTATTTT	CASISGLVTDTQYF
TRBV5-1	TRBD1	TRBJ1-1	-	TGCGCCAGCAGCGTGACAGGGGGGAAGCACACTGAAGCTTTCTTT	CASSVTGGKHTEAFF
TRBV15	-	TRBJ1-4	once	TGTGCCACCAGCAGAGGCGGGGGGGCGGTGAATGAAAAACTGTTTTTT	CATSRGGGAVNEKLFF
TRBV28	TRBD2	TRBJ2-1	-	TGTGCCAGCAGTCAGGCGGATAGCGGGAGGCCCTCCAATGAGCAGTTCTTC	CASSQADSGRPSNEQFF
TRBV2	TRBD2	TRBJ2-7	-	TGTGCCAGCAGTGAGGGACTAGCGGGAGCCTACGAGCAGTACTTC	CASSEGLAGAYEQYF
TRBV7-9	-	TRBJ2-7	few	TGTGCCAGCAGCTTTCAGGGGGGCGAGCAGTACTTC	CASSFQGGEQYF
TRBV2	-	TRBJ2-6	-	TGTGCCAGCAGCCTTATAATCTCTGGGGCCAACGTCCTGACTTTC	CASSLIISGANVLTF
TRBV28	-	TRBJ1-2	-	TGTGCCAGCAGTTTGAAGGGGATCTCCTACACCTTC	CASSLKGISYTF
TRBV25-1	-	TRBJ2-2	-	TGTGCCAGCAGTGAATTGGAGGGAGACACCGGGGAGCTGTTTTTT	CASSELEGDTGELFF
TRBV27	TRBD1	TRBJ2-7	few	TGTGCCAGCAGTTTGGGACAGGACTACGAGCAGTACTTC	CASSLGQDYEQYF
TRBV2	TRBD1	TRBJ2-7	-	TGTGCCAGCAGTCCCGGGACAGGTGAGCTCGAGCAGTACTTC	CASSPGTGELEQYF
TRBV6-1	-	TRBJ2-7	-	TGTGCCAGCAGGACTGATCCCTACGAGCAGTACTTC	CASRTDPYEQYF
TRBV11-2	TRBD2	TRBJ2-3	once	TGTGCCAGCAGCCTGGGACTAGCGGCCTACACAGATACGCAGTATTTT	CASSLGLAAYTDTQYF
TRBV7-8	-	TRBJ2-1	-	TGTGCCAGCAGCTCCAGGCGGGCGGGGAATTACAATGAGCAGTTCTTC	CASSSRRAGNYNEQFF
TRBV6-1	TRBD2	TRBJ2-2	once	TGTGCCAGCAGTGAACTAGCGGGAGAGTACACCGGGGAGCTGTTTTTT	CASSELAGEYTGELFF
TRBV28	-	TRBJ2-7	-	TGTGCCACCGAAGGAGCCTACGAGCAGTACTTC	CATEGAYEQYF